A selection of T cell receptor beta chains follows, all from one sample in a study of blood T cell repertoires in COVID-19. Data came from immunoSEQ multiplex PCR; TCRdb stores just in-frame clones and leaves some out. The profile shows 90,000 or so clones, approximately 89% of them singletons. The specimen sequenced was peripheral blood. The receptors stem from a man aged 80 or over with acute or convalescent COVID-19. Each CDR3 is given with its conserved first and last residue. The D gene is left open where the match is weak. Clone size is given for some rows only: seen once, a few or many times, or a class if the clone is expanded.

cdr3_nt	cdr3_aa	clone_size	cdr3_length	d_call	j_call	v_call
TGTGCCAGCAGCCTGGCGGGGGACCGCACAAGAACGCAGTATTTT	CASSLAGDRTRTQYF	-	15	TRBD2	TRBJ2-3	TRBV7-2
TGTGCCACCAGCAGAGATACGGCAGGGTACACTGAAGCTTTCTTT	CATSRDTAGYTEAFF	few	15	-	TRBJ1-1	TRBV15
TGTGCCAGCAAGGGACAGGGTAATGAAAAACTGTTTTTT	CASKGQGNEKLFF	-	13	TRBD1	TRBJ1-4	TRBV6-5
TGTGCCAGCAGTTACTTTCAGGGTACTGAAGCTTTCTTT	CASSYFQGTEAFF	-	13	-	TRBJ1-1	TRBV6-5
TGTGCCAGGGGGACACAGAACACCGGGGAGCTGTTTTTT	CARGTQNTGELFF	-	13	-	TRBJ2-2	TRBV2
TGTGCCAGCCAGGGACAGGGACTAGCCAAAAACATTCAGTACTTC	CASQGQGLAKNIQYF	-	15	TRBD1	TRBJ2-4	TRBV19
TGTGCCAGCAAGAAACCCGGGACTCGGGCCCACGAGCAGTACTTC	CASKKPGTRAHEQYF	-	15	-	TRBJ2-7	TRBV6-5
TGTGCCATCAGTGGACAGGGGACAGATACGCAGTATTTT	CAISGQGTDTQYF	-	13	TRBD1	TRBJ2-3	TRBV10-3
TGTGCCAGCATCGGGGGGGCGGGTCAGCCCCAGCATTTT	CASIGGAGQPQHF	-	13	-	TRBJ1-5	TRBV6-5
TGTGCCAGCAGTCTCGGACAGAATGGCTACACCTTC	CASSLGQNGYTF	-	12	-	TRBJ1-2	TRBV12-3/TRBV12-4
TGCGCCAGCTCCCCTTTAGCCTCTAATGAAAAACTGTTTTTT	CASSPLASNEKLFF	-	14	-	TRBJ1-4	TRBV5-1
TGTGCCAGCAGCGCTACGGGACACACCTACGAGCAGTACTTC	CASSATGHTYEQYF	-	14	-	TRBJ2-7	TRBV7-2